One sample yielded the 19 T cell receptor beta chains listed below, sequenced in a study of PD-L1 blockade in urothelial cancer. This table comes from immunoSEQ multiplex PCR, and its TCRdb copy is limited to in-frame clones, with some not included. This table holds approximately 79,000 clones, 87% found once. Source: PBMCs, taken around atezolizumab (anti-PD-L1) treatment. The receptors derive from a woman aged 70 to 79 with urothelial cancer.

The J gene is TRBJ2-3, the V gene TRBV9, with TRBD2 identical over 13 bases. With V trimmed by 3 bases and J by 5 bases, 9 bases remained unmatched. The CDR3 extends over 17 amino acids. Per the germline V gene, CDR1 is SGDLS and CDR2 is YYNGEE. CDR3 nucleotide sequence: TGTGCCAGCAGCGGGACGTGGACTAGCGGGAGTATAGATACGCAGTATTTT. This encodes CASSGTWTSGSIDTQYF.

The chain joins TRBV15 to TRBJ2-7; 7 bases are shared with TRBD1. The V segment lost 3 bases and the J segment 6 bases; nucleotides outside the gene matches: 11. The CDR3 consists of 15 residues. From germline, CDR1 is LNHNV and CDR2 YYDKDF (reference sequence). Written as DNA, the CDR3 is TGTGCCACCAGCAGGGGGCGAGGGCAGGGGGTCGAGCAGTACTTC. This sequence encodes CATSRGRGQGVEQYF.

The sample holds one count of this clone. The same CDR3 is also encoded by other DNA sequences in this sample. The rearrangement uses TRBV28 and TRBJ1-1, with D uncertain. Germline loops: CDR1 MDHEN, CDR2 SYDVKM. This CDR3 is 12 amino acids long. Trimming pared 4 bases from V and 2 bases from J, leaving 5 bases between. CDR3 coding DNA: TGTGCCAGCAGTTCCCCTAACACTGAAGCTTTCTTT. Protein: CASSSPNTEAFF.

The V call is TRBV5-1, the J call TRBJ1-1; 8 positions match TRBD1. Unmatched junction bases numbered 9, after V lost 4 bases and J lost 4 bases. Germline values: CDR1 SGHRS, CDR2 YFSETQ. This CDR3 region has 15 residues. The CDR3 DNA reads TGCGCCAGCAGCGCGTTAGGACAGGGCGGCACTGAAGCTTTCTTT. It translates to CASSALGQGGTEAFF. Together with reference TRBV5-1 and TRBJ1-1, the CDR3 gives the full variable domain: KAGVTQTPRYLIKTRGQQVTLSCSPISGHRSVSWYQQTPGQGLQFLFEYFSETQRNKGNFPGRFSGRQFSNSRSEMNVSTLELGDSALYLCASSALGQGGTEAFFGQGTRLTVV.

The chain carries TRBV7-9 and TRBJ2-3; TRBD1 agrees at 9 bases. The J segment lost 6 bases and the V segment lost 4 bases, leaving 8 bases of the junction unmatched. Per the germline V gene, CDR1 is SEHNR and CDR2 is FQNEAQ (reference sequence). This CDR3 has 15 amino acids. The CDR3 protein is CASSSGTGWSDTQYF. The CDR3, as DNA: TGTGCCAGCAGCTCCGGGACAGGGTGGTCGGATACGCAGTATTTT.

The chain combines TRBV30 with TRBJ2-3; no clear D gene. This CDR3 contains 13 residues. V lost 1 base and J lost 4, with 9 bases in between. Germline CDR1 is GTSNPN and CDR2 is SVGIG (reference sequence). The CDR3 DNA reads TGTGCCTGGAGTGAAAATGGGCCAGATACGCAGTATTTT. Amino acids: CAWSENGPDTQYF.

The chain recombines TRBV6-6 with TRBJ1-1, with 11 bases matching TRBD1. The germline V gene encodes CDR1 MNHNY and CDR2 SVGAGI (reference sequence). V was pared by 8 bases and J by 5 bases, with 10 bases of the junction left unmatched. CDR3 length equals 15 residues. The CDR3 sequence: CASPRMGQGGTEAFF. CDR3 bases: TGTGCCAGCCCCCGAATGGGACAGGGGGGGACTGAAGCTTTCTTT.

The rearrangement uses TRBV25-1 and TRBJ1-1; D remains unclear. The CDR3 runs 14 residues. In germline, CDR1 is MGHDK, CDR2 SYGVNS. The V end lost 1 base, the J end lost 7 bases, and 13 bases lay between the germline ends. The CDR3 sequence: CASSEFGVLGEAFF. The CDR3 nucleotides read TGTGCCAGCAGTGAATTCGGAGTACTGGGTGAAGCTTTCTTT. Full variable domain (remainder filled in from reference TRBV25-1 and TRBJ1-1): EADIYQTPRYLVIGTGKKITLECSQTMGHDKMYWYQQDPGMELHLIHYSYGVNSTEKGDLSSESTVSRIRTEHFPLTLESARPSHTSQYLCASSEFGVLGEAFFGQGTRLTVV.

The rearrangement uses TRBV28 and TRBJ1-2, with D perhaps matching TRBD1 (6 bases). Germline assignment: CDR1 MDHEN and CDR2 SYDVKM. The CDR3 is 16 amino acids. The germline V and J ends were trimmed by 6 bases and 3 bases, with 20 bases remaining between them. The CDR3 reads CASRHHYRETDYGYTF. CDR3 coding DNA: TGTGCCAGCAGACACCACTACAGGGAAACTGACTATGGCTACACCTTC.

The chain is built from TRBV2 and TRBJ1-3; D possibly corresponds to TRBD1 (5 bases). With 5 bases removed from V and 4 bases from J, the gap between germline ends came to 12 bases. This CDR3 comprises 14 residues. Germline V gene lookup returns CDR1 SNHLY and CDR2 FYNNEI. The CDR3 DNA reads TGTGCCAGCAGTCCACAGGTATCCGGAAACACCATATATTTT. Its translation: CASSPQVSGNTIYF.

V gene TRBV5-1 combines with J gene TRBJ2-5; TRBD1 aligns across 9 bases. V gave up 4 bases and J gave up 5 bases; unmatched junction bases: 6. The CDR3 consists of 14 residues. Germline-derived CDR1 and CDR2 are SGHRS and YFSETQ. As DNA, the CDR3 is TGCGCCAGCAGCAACACAGGGGGCATGGAGACCCAGTACTTC. Encoded protein: CASSNTGGMETQYF. Full variable domain (missing parts from reference TRBV5-1 and TRBJ2-5): KAGVTQTPRYLIKTRGQQVTLSCSPISGHRSVSWYQQTPGQGLQFLFEYFSETQRNKGNFPGRFSGRQFSNSRSEMNVSTLELGDSALYLCASSNTGGMETQYFGPGTRLLVL.

The chain carries TRBV15 and TRBJ2-1, with 9 bases aligning to TRBD2. V lost 5 bases to trimming and J lost 8 bases; unmatched junction nucleotides: 19. The CDR3 spans 18 residues. CDR1 is LNHNV, CDR2 YYDKDF, per germline (reference sequence). CDR3 sequence: CATSGTVVAGGLVYEQFF. DNA for the CDR3: TGTGCCACCAGCGGGACAGTAGTGGCGGGAGGGCTGGTATATGAGCAGTTCTTC. Drawing the rest from reference TRBV15 and TRBJ2-1, the complete variable domain is DAMVIQNPRYQVTQFGKPVTLSCSQTLNHNVMYWYQQKSSQAPKLLFHYYDKDFNNEADTPDNFQSRRPNTSFCFLDIRSPGLGDTAMYLCATSGTVVAGGLVYEQFFGPGTRLTVL.

V and J are TRBV19 and TRBJ1-2; D might be TRBD1 (6 bases). Germline V gene data show CDR1 as LNHDA and CDR2 as SQIVND (reference sequence). The CDR3 consists of 15 residues. The ends were cut back, 8 bases at V and 5 bases at J, with 21 bases in the middle. The CDR3 here is CASLGLQGRNYGYTF. CDR3 bases: TGTGCCAGTTTGGGGTTACAGGGAAGGAATTATGGCTACACCTTC.

V usage is TRBV30 and J usage is TRBJ1-2, with D possibly TRBD1 on 6 matching bases. V dropped 1 base and J dropped 3 bases, with 9 bases sitting between them. Germline V gene sequence: CDR1 GTSNPN, CDR2 SVGIG (reference sequence). CDR3 size: 13 residues. The CDR3 spells CAWSGGTHYGYTF. The CDR3 DNA sequence: TGTGCCTGGAGTGGGGGGACACACTATGGCTACACCTTC.

The V gene is TRBV27, the J gene TRBJ2-7; 8 bases are a match to TRBD1. Germline-derived CDR1 and CDR2 are MNHEY and SMNVEV (reference sequence). The CDR3 extends over 16 amino acids. The ends lost 5 bases at V and 1 base at J; junction bases unmatched: 10. The DNA for the CDR3 is TGTGCCAGCAGTCCTCGCGTAACAGGGGGGTCCTACGAGCAGTACTTC. This translates into CASSPRVTGGSYEQYF.

This chain joins TRBV28 and TRBJ2-1; 9 bases agree with TRBD2. The CDR3 runs to 15 residues. Germline CDR1 is MDHEN and CDR2 is SYDVKM. Trimming removed 6 bases from V and 6 bases from J; junction bases left unmatched: 9. This chain's CDR3 is CASSGGRAFGNEQFF. CDR3 sequence (DNA): TGTGCCAGCAGCGGCGGGAGGGCCTTCGGCAATGAGCAGTTCTTC.

The sample holds one count of this clone. DNA of the CDR3: TGTGCCAGCAGTTTCGGGAACAGCAATCAGCCCCAGCATTTT. It translates to CASSFGNSNQPQHF. This chain links TRBV6-1 with TRBJ1-5; no clear D gene. The CDR3 spans 14 residues. The ends were cut back, 5 bases at V and 1 base at J, with 9 bases in the middle. CDR1 and CDR2 from the germline V gene are MNHNS and SASEGT.

This clone was counted once. V and J are TRBV5-1 and TRBJ2-2; a possible D gene is TRBD2 (6 bases). Trimming removed 0 bases at V and 5 bases at J, with 8 bases between. Germline CDR1 SGHRS, CDR2 YFSETQ. This CDR3 has 14 residues. In nucleotides, the CDR3 is TGCGCCAGCAGCTTGGAAGGGACTACCGGGGAGCTGTTTTTT. This codes for CASSLEGTTGELFF.

The genes are TRBV5-5 and TRBJ2-5, with D possibly TRBD2 on 6 matching bases. V dropped 4 bases and J dropped 4 bases, with 11 bases sitting between them. CDR3 length: 13 amino acids. The germline gives CDR1 SGHKS, CDR2 YYEKEE (reference sequence). The CDR3 bases are TGTGCCAGCAGCCTCGGGAGTGGAGAGACCCAGTACTTC. Amino acid sequence: CASSLGSGETQYF.